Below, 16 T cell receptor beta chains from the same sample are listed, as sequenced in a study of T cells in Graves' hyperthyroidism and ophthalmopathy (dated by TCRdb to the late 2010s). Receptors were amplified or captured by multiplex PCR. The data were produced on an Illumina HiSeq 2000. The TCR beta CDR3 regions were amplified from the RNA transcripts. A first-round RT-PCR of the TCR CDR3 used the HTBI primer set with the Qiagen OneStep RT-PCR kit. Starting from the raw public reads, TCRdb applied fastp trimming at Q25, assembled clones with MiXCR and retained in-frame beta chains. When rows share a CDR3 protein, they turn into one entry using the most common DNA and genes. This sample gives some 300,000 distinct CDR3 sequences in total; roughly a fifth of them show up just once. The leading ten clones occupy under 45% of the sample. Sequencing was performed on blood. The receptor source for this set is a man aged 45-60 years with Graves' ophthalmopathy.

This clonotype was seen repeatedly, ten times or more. CDR3 sequence (DNA): TGTGCCAGCAGTTTTTTGGTAGCAGCTTCCACAGATACGCAGTATTTT. It yields the protein CASSFLVAASTDTQYF. The rearrangement links TRBV28 to TRBJ2-3; no clear D. CDR1 and CDR2 (germline): MDHEN, SYDVKM. This CDR3 spans 16 amino acids. V lost 3 bases and J lost 2, with 15 bases in between.

CDR3 amino acids: CASSDGTSGSTGELFF. CDR3 coding DNA: TGTGCCAGCAGCGACGGGACTAGCGGGTCCACCGGGGAGCTGTTTTTT. This chain uses TRBV7-6 with TRBJ2-2; 12 bases line up with TRBD2. Trimming at V came to 5 bases and at J to 4 bases, leaving 5 bases not matched to a gene. This CDR3 is built from 16 residues. The germline V gene has CDR1 SGHVS and CDR2 FNYEAQ.

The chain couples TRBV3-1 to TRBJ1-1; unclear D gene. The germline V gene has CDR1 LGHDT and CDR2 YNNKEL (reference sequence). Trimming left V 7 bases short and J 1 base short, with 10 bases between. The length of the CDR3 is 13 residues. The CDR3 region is CASTGEENTEAFF. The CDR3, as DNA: TGTGCCAGCACTGGGGAGGAGAACACTGAAGCTTTCTTT.

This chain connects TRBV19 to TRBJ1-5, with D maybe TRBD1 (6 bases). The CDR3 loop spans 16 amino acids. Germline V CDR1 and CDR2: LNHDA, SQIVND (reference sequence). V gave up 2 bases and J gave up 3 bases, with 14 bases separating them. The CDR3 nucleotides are TGTGCCAGTAGTATATTTTTACAGGGATACAATCAGCCCCAGCATTTT. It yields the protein CASSIFLQGYNQPQHF.

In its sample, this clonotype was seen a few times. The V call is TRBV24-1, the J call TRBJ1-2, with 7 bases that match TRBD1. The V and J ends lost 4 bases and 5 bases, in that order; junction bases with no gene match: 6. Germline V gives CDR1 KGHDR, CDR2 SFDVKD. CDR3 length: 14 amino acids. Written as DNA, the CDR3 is TGTGCCACCAGTGACCTTGACAGGGCATATGGCTACACCTTC. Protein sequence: CATSDLDRAYGYTF.

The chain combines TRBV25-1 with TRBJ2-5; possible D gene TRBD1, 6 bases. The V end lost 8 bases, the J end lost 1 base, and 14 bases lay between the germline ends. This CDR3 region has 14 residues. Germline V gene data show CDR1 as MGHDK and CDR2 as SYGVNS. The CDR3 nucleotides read TGTGCCAGCTCCAGAACAGGGCTCCAAGAGACCCAGTACTTC. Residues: CASSRTGLQETQYF.

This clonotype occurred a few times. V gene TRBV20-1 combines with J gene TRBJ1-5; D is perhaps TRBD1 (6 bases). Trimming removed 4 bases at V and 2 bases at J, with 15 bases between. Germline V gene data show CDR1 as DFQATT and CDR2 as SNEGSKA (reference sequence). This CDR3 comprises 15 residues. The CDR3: CSAMMRQVGNQPQHF. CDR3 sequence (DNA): TGCAGTGCTATGATGAGACAGGTGGGCAATCAGCCCCAGCATTTT.

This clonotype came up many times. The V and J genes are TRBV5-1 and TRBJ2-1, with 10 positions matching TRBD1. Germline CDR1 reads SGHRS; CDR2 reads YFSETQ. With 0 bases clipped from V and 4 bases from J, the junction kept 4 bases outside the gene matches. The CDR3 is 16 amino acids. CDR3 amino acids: CASSLAGQGIYNEQFF. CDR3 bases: TGCGCCAGCAGCTTGGCGGGACAGGGGATATACAATGAGCAGTTCTTC.

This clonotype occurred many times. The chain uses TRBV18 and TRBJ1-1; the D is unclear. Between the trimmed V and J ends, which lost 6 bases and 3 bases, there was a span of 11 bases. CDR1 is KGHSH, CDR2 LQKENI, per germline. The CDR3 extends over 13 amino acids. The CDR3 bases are TGTGCCAGCTCCCTTAAGGCGGACACTGAAGCTTTCTTT. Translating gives CASSLKADTEAFF.

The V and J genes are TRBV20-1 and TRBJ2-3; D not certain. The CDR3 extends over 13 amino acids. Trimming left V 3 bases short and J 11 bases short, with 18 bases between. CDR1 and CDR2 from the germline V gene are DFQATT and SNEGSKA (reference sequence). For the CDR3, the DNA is TGCAGTGCTAGTGGTCCCGACGCTTTTGTGCAGTATTTT. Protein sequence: CSASGPDAFVQYF.

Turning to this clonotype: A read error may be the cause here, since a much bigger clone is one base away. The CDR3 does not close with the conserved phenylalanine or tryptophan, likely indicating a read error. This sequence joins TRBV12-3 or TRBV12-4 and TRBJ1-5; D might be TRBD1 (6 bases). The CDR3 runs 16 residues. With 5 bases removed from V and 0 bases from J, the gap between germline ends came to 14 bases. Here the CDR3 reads CASSPQGQYSNQPQHL. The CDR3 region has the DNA TGTGCCAGCAGTCCCCAAGGACAGTATAGCAATCAGCCCCAGCATCTT.

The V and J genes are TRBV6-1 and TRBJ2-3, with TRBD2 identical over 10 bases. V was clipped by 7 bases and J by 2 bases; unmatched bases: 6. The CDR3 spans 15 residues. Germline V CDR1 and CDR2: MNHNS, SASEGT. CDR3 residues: CASMRGLATTDTQYF. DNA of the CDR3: TGTGCCAGCATGAGGGGACTAGCGACCACAGATACGCAGTATTTT.

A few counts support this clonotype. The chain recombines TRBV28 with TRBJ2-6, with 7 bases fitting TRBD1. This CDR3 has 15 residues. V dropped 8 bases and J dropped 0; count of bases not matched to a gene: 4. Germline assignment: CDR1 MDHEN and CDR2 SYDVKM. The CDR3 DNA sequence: TGTGCCAGCGGGGACAGCAACTCTGGGGCCAACGTCCTGACTTTC. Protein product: CASGDSNSGANVLTF.

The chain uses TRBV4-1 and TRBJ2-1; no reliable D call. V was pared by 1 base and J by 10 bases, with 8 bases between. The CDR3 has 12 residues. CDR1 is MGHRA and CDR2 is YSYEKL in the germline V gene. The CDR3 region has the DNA TGCGCCAGCAGCCAAGTTGGTAAAGAGCAGTTCTTC. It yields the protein CASSQVGKEQFF.

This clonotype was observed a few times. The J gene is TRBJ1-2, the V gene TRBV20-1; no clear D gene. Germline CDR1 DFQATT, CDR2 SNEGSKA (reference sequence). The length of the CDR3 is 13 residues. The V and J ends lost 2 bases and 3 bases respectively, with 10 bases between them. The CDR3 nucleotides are TGCAGTGCTAGACGGGAAATCGACTATGGCTACACCTTC. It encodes CSARREIDYGYTF.

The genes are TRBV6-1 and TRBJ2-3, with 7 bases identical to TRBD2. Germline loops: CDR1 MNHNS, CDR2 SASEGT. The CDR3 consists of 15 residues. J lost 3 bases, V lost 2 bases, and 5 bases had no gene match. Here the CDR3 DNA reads TGTGCCAGCAGTGAACGGGGGGTCGTGACAGATACGCAGTATTTT. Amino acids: CASSERGVVTDTQYF.